This is a list of T cell receptor beta chains from one sample in a study of blood T cell repertoires in COVID-19. The protocol was immunoSEQ multiplex PCR, while the TCRdb copy is restricted to in-frame clones and leaves out a portion. The repertoire includes a few hundred thousand clones, 80% to 90% of them detected once, and 0.95% to 1.5% sits in the top ten. The sequenced sample consisted of PBMCs or T cells enriched from blood (not recorded which). These TCRs come from a man aged 25 to 45 who had recovered from COVID-19. CDR3s include the opening cysteine and the closing phenylalanine or tryptophan.

v_call,j_call,cdr3_aa
TRBV4-3,TRBJ2-1,CASSQEASDRGTIRSYNEQFF
TRBV14,TRBJ1-4,CASSPLNSGEKLFF
TRBV11-1,TRBJ2-3,CASSLEGAKGDTQYF
TRBV10-1,TRBJ2-7,CASSDEGLGSYEQYF
TRBV27,TRBJ2-2,CASSTVAGRANTGELFF
TRBV4-3,TRBJ1-1,CASSQSTGEGSEAFF
TRBV27,TRBJ2-1,CASSFRGYNEQFF
TRBV12-3/TRBV12-4,TRBJ2-3,CASSLWNSARDF
TRBV30,TRBJ1-4,CACRAGEKLFF
TRBV6-2/TRBV6-3,TRBJ2-5,CASSYLAGGPETQYF
TRBV7-9,TRBJ2-7,CASSRQGDEQYF
TRBV2,TRBJ1-5,CASSAEGHNQPQHF
TRBV19,TRBJ2-5,CASSSLAGIGETQYF
TRBV4-1,TRBJ1-5,CASSQGGAGGNQPQHF
TRBV24-1,TRBJ2-1,CATSGLAGAYNEQFF
TRBV28,TRBJ1-5,CASSLTGDEGNQPQHF
TRBV6-5,TRBJ2-2,CASKRTGGNTGELFF
TRBV3-1/TRBV3-2,TRBJ2-1,CASSQRQGPYNEQFF
TRBV5-1,TRBJ2-3,CASSFGNWEDTQYF
TRBV25-1,TRBJ1-4,CASSEYWGQGIEKLFF
TRBV11-2,TRBJ1-4,CASSLAVGRREKLFF
TRBV2,TRBJ2-7,CASANRKSYEQYF
TRBV5-1,TRBJ2-5,CASSVAGGRETQYF
TRBV7-9,TRBJ1-2,CASSYRAGEMTRNGYTF
TRBV2,TRBJ2-7,CASTPGLASYEQYF
TRBV6-1,TRBJ2-1,CASSEVSGLTLGGNEQFF
TRBV30,TRBJ1-2,CAWIQGGYGYTF
TRBV6-2/TRBV6-3,TRBJ2-1,CASSPPRTSGSLFEQFF
TRBV7-9,TRBJ2-7,CASSQWGQGAYF
TRBV15,TRBJ1-4,CATSRGTEDEKLFF
TRBV18,TRBJ1-2,CASSPDLTGYGYTF
TRBV12-3/TRBV12-4,TRBJ1-5,CASTQASNQPQHF
TRBV18,TRBJ2-3,CASSPPTPGQDKGWDTQYF
TRBV7-9,TRBJ2-7,CASGTGISYEQYF
TRBV11-2,TRBJ1-2,CASSLGPRLYGYTF
TRBV18,TRBJ2-5,CASSLDRGQGTQYF
TRBV10-3,TRBJ1-1,CAITTAGENTEAFF
TRBV9,TRBJ2-1,CASSVDGGALAPYNEQFF
TRBV3-1/TRBV3-2,TRBJ2-7,CASSRTSGGAAYEQYF
TRBV28,TRBJ2-4,CASSSTGTRENIQYF
TRBV6-6,TRBJ2-3,CASSYRITDTQYF
TRBV24-1,TRBJ2-3,CATSDPGDTQYF
TRBV30,TRBJ1-5,CAWSMADWQPQHF
TRBV18,TRBJ1-1,CASSPRRGDMNTEAFF
TRBV18,TRBJ1-2,CASSPPSGGTYGYTF